This T cell receptor beta chain was identified during a study of CD8 T cells in ankylosing spondylitis. Libraries of TCR beta came from quantitative 5'-RACE with molecular barcodes. MiXCR was run by TCRdb on the 5' RACE reads, yielding one entry per CDR3 protein. The sample yields 250,000 to 400,000 distinct CDR3 sequences, roughly 10% seen once. Study conclusions and caveats: Disease-associated clonotypes exhibited CD8+ identity and were relatively infrequent in peripheral blood.

The V and J ends lost 1 base and 8 bases respectively, with 9 bases between them. This CDR3 is 13 amino acids long. Germline CDR1 is SEHNR and CDR2 is FQNEAQ (reference sequence). This clonotype was counted many times. No antigen is known for it. Sequences were obtained from blood, either unsorted or a sorted T cell fraction (not recorded which). This TCR came from a female donor with ankylosing spondylitis or in good health (not recorded which). J is TRBJ2-4 and V is TRBV7-9, with D perhaps TRBD1 (7 bases). The CDR3 nucleotides read TGTGCCAGCAGCTTAGGCAGGGGGGACATTCAGTACTTC. It is translated as CASSLGRGDIQYF.